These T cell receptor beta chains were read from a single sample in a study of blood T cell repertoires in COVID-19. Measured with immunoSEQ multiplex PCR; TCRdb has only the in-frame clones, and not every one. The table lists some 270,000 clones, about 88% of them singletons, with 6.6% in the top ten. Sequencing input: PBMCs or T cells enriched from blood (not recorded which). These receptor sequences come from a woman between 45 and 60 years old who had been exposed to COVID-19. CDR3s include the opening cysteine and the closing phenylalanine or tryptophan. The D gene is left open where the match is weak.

CDR3 protein: CASSFPGQNYGYTF
J gene: TRBJ1-2
D gene: TRBD1
V gene: TRBV5-4
CDR3 length: 14

CDR3 protein: CASSRDTEAFF
J gene: TRBJ1-1
D gene: .
V gene: TRBV12-3/TRBV12-4
CDR3 length: 11

CDR3 protein: CASTGPGLADSTDTQYF
J gene: TRBJ2-3
D gene: TRBD2
V gene: TRBV28
CDR3 length: 17

CDR3 protein: CASSAGLAGTDTQYF
J gene: TRBJ2-3
D gene: TRBD2
V gene: TRBV7-8
CDR3 length: 15

CDR3 protein: CASSIPPPGNYGYTF
J gene: TRBJ1-2
D gene: .
V gene: TRBV19
CDR3 length: 15

CDR3 protein: CASSPEAQGGDTQYF
J gene: TRBJ2-3
D gene: .
V gene: TRBV18
CDR3 length: 15

CDR3 protein: CASRTRGGYTF
J gene: TRBJ1-2
D gene: .
V gene: TRBV12-3/TRBV12-4
CDR3 length: 11

CDR3 protein: CASSVPNRGRSGNTIYF
J gene: TRBJ1-3
D gene: .
V gene: TRBV6-1
CDR3 length: 17

CDR3 protein: CASSPGATQYF
J gene: TRBJ2-5
D gene: .
V gene: TRBV7-2
CDR3 length: 11

CDR3 protein: CASSLQTGLVGSPLHF
J gene: TRBJ1-6
D gene: .
V gene: TRBV27
CDR3 length: 16

CDR3 protein: CASSLSSSGNEQFF
J gene: TRBJ2-1
D gene: TRBD2
V gene: TRBV5-1
CDR3 length: 14

CDR3 protein: CSASASSGAPYNEQFF
J gene: TRBJ2-1
D gene: TRBD2
V gene: TRBV20-1
CDR3 length: 16

CDR3 protein: CAISVVGRENSPLHF
J gene: TRBJ1-6
D gene: .
V gene: TRBV10-3
CDR3 length: 15

CDR3 protein: CSAVNTEAFF
J gene: TRBJ1-1
D gene: .
V gene: TRBV29-1
CDR3 length: 10

CDR3 protein: CASSPNLDNEQFF
J gene: TRBJ2-1
D gene: .
V gene: TRBV18
CDR3 length: 13

CDR3 protein: CASSETVRSNQPQHF
J gene: TRBJ1-5
D gene: .
V gene: TRBV19
CDR3 length: 15

CDR3 protein: CSVEGRGDRYGYTF
J gene: TRBJ1-2
D gene: .
V gene: TRBV29-1
CDR3 length: 14

CDR3 protein: CASSGEGSRGNSYEQYF
J gene: TRBJ2-7
D gene: .
V gene: TRBV25-1
CDR3 length: 17

CDR3 protein: CASAIGGARQETQYF
J gene: TRBJ2-5
D gene: TRBD1
V gene: TRBV5-1
CDR3 length: 15

CDR3 protein: CATSTRTGLNYGYTF
J gene: TRBJ1-2
D gene: TRBD1
V gene: TRBV15
CDR3 length: 15

CDR3 protein: CASITPGGDTEAFF
J gene: TRBJ1-1
D gene: TRBD1
V gene: TRBV3-1/TRBV3-2
CDR3 length: 14

CDR3 protein: CASGLNMNGYTF
J gene: TRBJ1-2
D gene: .
V gene: TRBV12-5
CDR3 length: 12

CDR3 protein: CSVEAWGQGGSEAFF
J gene: TRBJ1-1
D gene: TRBD1
V gene: TRBV29-1
CDR3 length: 15

CDR3 protein: CAISDEGVGGNTIYF
J gene: TRBJ1-3
D gene: .
V gene: TRBV10-3
CDR3 length: 15

CDR3 protein: CASSPGTSGQTSTDTQYF
J gene: TRBJ2-3
D gene: TRBD2
V gene: TRBV2
CDR3 length: 18

CDR3 protein: CASSGQGTDTQYF
J gene: TRBJ2-3
D gene: TRBD1
V gene: TRBV18
CDR3 length: 13

CDR3 protein: CASSSGQKETQYF
J gene: TRBJ2-5
D gene: .
V gene: TRBV12-3/TRBV12-4
CDR3 length: 13

CDR3 protein: CASSFPGLSNTEAFF
J gene: TRBJ1-1
D gene: .
V gene: TRBV11-2
CDR3 length: 15

CDR3 protein: CASSLAIISDEQFF
J gene: TRBJ2-1
D gene: .
V gene: TRBV5-1
CDR3 length: 14

CDR3 protein: CSASTGGSTPQYF
J gene: TRBJ2-5
D gene: TRBD1
V gene: TRBV20-1
CDR3 length: 13

CDR3 protein: CASSIGLGLNQPQHF
J gene: TRBJ1-5
D gene: .
V gene: TRBV19
CDR3 length: 15

CDR3 protein: CASSVDSRQNTIYF
J gene: TRBJ1-3
D gene: .
V gene: TRBV28
CDR3 length: 14

CDR3 protein: CASSFIGLAKNIQYF
J gene: TRBJ2-4
D gene: .
V gene: TRBV7-9
CDR3 length: 15

CDR3 protein: CASGRVKDTEAFF
J gene: TRBJ1-1
D gene: .
V gene: TRBV6-5
CDR3 length: 13

CDR3 protein: CASSRASGERDTQYF
J gene: TRBJ2-3
D gene: TRBD2
V gene: TRBV9
CDR3 length: 15

CDR3 protein: CASSSRGAREQFF
J gene: TRBJ2-1
D gene: TRBD2
V gene: TRBV7-3
CDR3 length: 13

CDR3 protein: CASSLSLGGVYSGNTIYF
J gene: TRBJ1-3
D gene: .
V gene: TRBV27
CDR3 length: 18

CDR3 protein: CASSVDSAGTQYF
J gene: TRBJ2-3
D gene: .
V gene: TRBV9
CDR3 length: 13

CDR3 protein: CASSQEQGNQPQHF
J gene: TRBJ1-5
D gene: .
V gene: TRBV4-2
CDR3 length: 14

CDR3 protein: CASGIGGDTGELFF
J gene: TRBJ2-2
D gene: .
V gene: TRBV2
CDR3 length: 14

CDR3 protein: CASSWTDTSYNEQFF
J gene: TRBJ2-1
D gene: .
V gene: TRBV6-5
CDR3 length: 15

CDR3 protein: CASSRNRVHQRSYNSPLHF
J gene: TRBJ1-6
D gene: .
V gene: TRBV5-6
CDR3 length: 19

CDR3 protein: CASSKEGLAGNQPQHF
J gene: TRBJ1-5
D gene: .
V gene: TRBV21-1
CDR3 length: 16

CDR3 protein: CSVDYLYGYTF
J gene: TRBJ1-2
D gene: .
V gene: TRBV29-1
CDR3 length: 11

CDR3 protein: CASSTTGENTGELFF
J gene: TRBJ2-2
D gene: TRBD1
V gene: TRBV6-5
CDR3 length: 15

CDR3 protein: CASRRGHQETQYF
J gene: TRBJ2-5
D gene: .
V gene: TRBV6-5
CDR3 length: 13

CDR3 protein: CASSPAADEAFF
J gene: TRBJ1-1
D gene: .
V gene: TRBV18
CDR3 length: 12

CDR3 protein: CASSDRQETNEKLFF
J gene: TRBJ1-4
D gene: .
V gene: TRBV11-2
CDR3 length: 15

CDR3 protein: CASSGVSGGARTGELFF
J gene: TRBJ2-2
D gene: TRBD2
V gene: TRBV10-2
CDR3 length: 17

CDR3 protein: CASSSQDTQYF
J gene: TRBJ2-3
D gene: .
V gene: TRBV12-3/TRBV12-4
CDR3 length: 11

CDR3 protein: CASSQDLSLAGGRNEQFF
J gene: TRBJ2-1
D gene: TRBD2
V gene: TRBV4-3
CDR3 length: 18

CDR3 protein: CASSSFQRGGGPNTEAFF
J gene: TRBJ1-1
D gene: .
V gene: TRBV28
CDR3 length: 18

CDR3 protein: CASSPSRGPESPLHF
J gene: TRBJ1-6
D gene: TRBD1
V gene: TRBV7-8
CDR3 length: 15

CDR3 protein: CASQVSGARPSEQYF
J gene: TRBJ2-7
D gene: .
V gene: TRBV19
CDR3 length: 15

CDR3 protein: CASSAGYNEQFF
J gene: TRBJ2-1
D gene: .
V gene: TRBV9
CDR3 length: 12

CDR3 protein: CASSVGRVPYNEQFF
J gene: TRBJ2-1
D gene: .
V gene: TRBV9
CDR3 length: 15

CDR3 protein: CASSLRDRGSAFF
J gene: TRBJ1-1
D gene: TRBD1
V gene: TRBV5-4
CDR3 length: 13

CDR3 protein: CASSLPDSRQMPEAFF
J gene: TRBJ1-1
D gene: .
V gene: TRBV5-4
CDR3 length: 16

CDR3 protein: CASSLKGEGNSPLHF
J gene: TRBJ1-6
D gene: .
V gene: TRBV5-1
CDR3 length: 15

CDR3 protein: CASSSLLSRDKGYTF
J gene: TRBJ1-2
D gene: .
V gene: TRBV7-2
CDR3 length: 15